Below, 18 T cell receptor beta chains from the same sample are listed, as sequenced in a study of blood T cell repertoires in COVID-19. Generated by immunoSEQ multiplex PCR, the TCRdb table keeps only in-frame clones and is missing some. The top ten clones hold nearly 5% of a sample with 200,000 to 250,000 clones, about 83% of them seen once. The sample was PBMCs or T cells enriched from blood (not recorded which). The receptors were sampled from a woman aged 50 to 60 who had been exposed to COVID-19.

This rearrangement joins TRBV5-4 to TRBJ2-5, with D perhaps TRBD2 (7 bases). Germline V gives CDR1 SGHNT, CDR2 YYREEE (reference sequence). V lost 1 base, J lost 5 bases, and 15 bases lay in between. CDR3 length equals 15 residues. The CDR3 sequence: CASSLSTGRGETQYF. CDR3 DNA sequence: TGTGCCAGCAGCTTGTCAACAGGGCGGGGGGAGACCCAGTACTTC.

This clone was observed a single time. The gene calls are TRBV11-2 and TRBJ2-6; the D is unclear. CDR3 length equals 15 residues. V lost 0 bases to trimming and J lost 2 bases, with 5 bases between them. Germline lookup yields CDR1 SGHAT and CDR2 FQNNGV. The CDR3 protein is CASSLEQPGANVLTF. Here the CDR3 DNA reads TGTGCCAGCAGCTTAGAACAACCTGGGGCCAACGTCCTGACTTTC. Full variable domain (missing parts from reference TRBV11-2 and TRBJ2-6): EAGVAQSPRYKIIEKRQSVAFWCNPISGHATLYWYQQILGQGPKLLIQFQNNGVVDDSQLPKDRFSAERLKGVDSTLKIQPAKLEDSAVYLCASSLEQPGANVLTFGAGSRLTVL.

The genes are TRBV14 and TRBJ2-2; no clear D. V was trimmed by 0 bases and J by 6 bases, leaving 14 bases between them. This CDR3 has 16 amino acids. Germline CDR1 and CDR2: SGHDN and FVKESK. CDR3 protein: CASSQDIIMSSGELFF. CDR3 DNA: TGTGCCAGCAGCCAAGATATTATCATGAGTTCCGGGGAGCTGTTTTTT.

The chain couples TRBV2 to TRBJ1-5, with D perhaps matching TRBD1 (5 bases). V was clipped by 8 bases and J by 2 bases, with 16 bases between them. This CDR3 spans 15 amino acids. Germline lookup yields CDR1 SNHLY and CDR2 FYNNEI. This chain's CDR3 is CASRGAPGGNQPQHF. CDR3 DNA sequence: TGTGCCAGCCGAGGGGCCCCGGGAGGCAATCAGCCCCAGCATTTT.

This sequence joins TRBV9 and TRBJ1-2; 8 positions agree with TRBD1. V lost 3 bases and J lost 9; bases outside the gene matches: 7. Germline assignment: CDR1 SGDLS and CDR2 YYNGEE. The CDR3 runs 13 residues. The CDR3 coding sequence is TGTGCCAGCAGCGGCGGACAGGGAAGTAGCTACACCTTC. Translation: CASSGGQGSSYTF.

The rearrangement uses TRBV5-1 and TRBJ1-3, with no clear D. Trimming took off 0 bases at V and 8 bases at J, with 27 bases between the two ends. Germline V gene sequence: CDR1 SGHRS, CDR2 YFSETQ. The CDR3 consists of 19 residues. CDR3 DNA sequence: TGCGCCAGCAGCTTGGGCTACCGGCACACGGCATTTAACGGAGACACCATATATTTT. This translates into CASSLGYRHTAFNGDTIYF.

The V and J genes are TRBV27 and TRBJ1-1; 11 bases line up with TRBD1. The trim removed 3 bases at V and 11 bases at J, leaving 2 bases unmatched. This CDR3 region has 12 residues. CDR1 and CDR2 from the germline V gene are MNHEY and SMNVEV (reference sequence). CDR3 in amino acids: CASSFGQGAAFF. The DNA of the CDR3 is TGTGCCAGCAGTTTTGGACAGGGGGCGGCTTTCTTT.

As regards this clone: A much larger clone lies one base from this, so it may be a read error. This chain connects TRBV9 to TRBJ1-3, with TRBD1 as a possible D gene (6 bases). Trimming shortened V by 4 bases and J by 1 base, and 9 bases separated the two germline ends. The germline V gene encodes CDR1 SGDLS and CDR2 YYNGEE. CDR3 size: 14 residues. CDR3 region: CASSYGTSGNTIYF. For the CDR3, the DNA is TGTGCCAGCAGCTACGGGACATCTGGAAACACCATATATTTT.

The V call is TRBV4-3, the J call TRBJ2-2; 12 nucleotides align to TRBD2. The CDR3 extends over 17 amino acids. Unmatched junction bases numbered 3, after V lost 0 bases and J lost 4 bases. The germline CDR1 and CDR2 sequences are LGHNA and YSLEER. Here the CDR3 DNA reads TGCGCCAGCAGCCAAGACCTAGCGGGGGGGGTCACCGGGGAGCTGTTTTTT. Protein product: CASSQDLAGGVTGELFF.

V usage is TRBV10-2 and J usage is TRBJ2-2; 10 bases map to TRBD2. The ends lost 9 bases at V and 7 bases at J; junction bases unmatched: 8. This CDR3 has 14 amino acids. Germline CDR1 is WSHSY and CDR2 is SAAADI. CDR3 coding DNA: TGCGCCAGTACTGCTAGCGGGAGTAACGGGGAGCTGTTTTTT. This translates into CASTASGSNGELFF.

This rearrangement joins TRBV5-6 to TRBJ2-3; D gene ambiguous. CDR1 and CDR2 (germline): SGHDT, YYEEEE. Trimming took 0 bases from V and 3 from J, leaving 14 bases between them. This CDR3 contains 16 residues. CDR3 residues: CASSLGLNGGTDTQYF. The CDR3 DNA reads TGTGCCAGCAGCTTGGGGCTGAACGGCGGAACAGATACGCAGTATTTT.

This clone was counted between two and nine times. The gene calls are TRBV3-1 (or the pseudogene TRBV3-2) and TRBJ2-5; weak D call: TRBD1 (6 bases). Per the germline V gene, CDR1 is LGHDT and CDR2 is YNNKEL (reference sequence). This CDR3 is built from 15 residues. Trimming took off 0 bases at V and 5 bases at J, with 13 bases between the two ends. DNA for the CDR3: TGTGCCAGCAGCCAAGATAGGGGGTTGGGGGAGACCCAGTACTTC. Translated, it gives CASSQDRGLGETQYF.

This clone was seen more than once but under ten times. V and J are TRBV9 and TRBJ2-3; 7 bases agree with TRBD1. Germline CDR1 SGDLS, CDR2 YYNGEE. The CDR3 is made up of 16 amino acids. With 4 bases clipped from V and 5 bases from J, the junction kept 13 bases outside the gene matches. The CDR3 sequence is CASSWAAGTVEDTQYF. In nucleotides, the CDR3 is TGTGCCAGCAGCTGGGCGGCCGGGACAGTGGAAGATACGCAGTATTTT.

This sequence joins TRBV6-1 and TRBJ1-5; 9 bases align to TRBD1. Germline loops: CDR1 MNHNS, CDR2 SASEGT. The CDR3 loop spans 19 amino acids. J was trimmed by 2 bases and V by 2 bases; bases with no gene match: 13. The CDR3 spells CASSEKPTWDRVGNQPQHF. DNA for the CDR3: TGTGCCAGCAGTGAAAAGCCGACCTGGGACAGGGTGGGCAATCAGCCCCAGCATTTT.

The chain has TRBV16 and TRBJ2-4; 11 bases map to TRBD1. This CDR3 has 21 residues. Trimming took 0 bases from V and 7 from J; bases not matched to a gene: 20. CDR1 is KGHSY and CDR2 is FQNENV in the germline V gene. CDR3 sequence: CASSQSERTGGAWNLVNIQYF. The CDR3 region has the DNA TGTGCCAGCAGCCAATCGGAAAGGACAGGGGGCGCGTGGAATTTAGTTAACATTCAGTACTTC.

In DNA form, the CDR3 reads TGTGCCAGCCATGAGGCCACCGGGGAGACCCAGTACTTC. As protein: CASHEATGETQYF. The gene calls are TRBV28 and TRBJ2-5; D is ambiguous. There are 13 residues in the CDR3. Germline CDR1 reads MDHEN; CDR2 reads SYDVKM. Trimming left V 8 bases short and J 5 bases short, with 15 bases between. The variable domain in full, with the rest retrieved from reference TRBV28 and TRBJ2-5, is DVKVTQSSRYLVKRTGEKVFLECVQDMDHENMFWYRQDPGLGLRLIYFSYDVKMKEKGDIPEGYSVSREKKERFSLILESASTNQTSMYLCASHEATGETQYFGPGTRLLVL.

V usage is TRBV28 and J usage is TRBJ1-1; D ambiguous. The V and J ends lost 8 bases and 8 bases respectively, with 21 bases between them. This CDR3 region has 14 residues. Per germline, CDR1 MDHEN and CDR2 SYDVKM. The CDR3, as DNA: TGTGCCAGCGATACCTCCTCGAGGGCCGGAGAAGCTTTCTTT. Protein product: CASDTSSRAGEAFF.

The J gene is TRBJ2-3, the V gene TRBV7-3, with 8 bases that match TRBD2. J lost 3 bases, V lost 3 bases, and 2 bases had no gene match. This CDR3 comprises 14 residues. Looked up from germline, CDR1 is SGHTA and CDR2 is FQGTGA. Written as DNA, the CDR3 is TGTGCCAGCAGCTTGGGACTAGGTACAGATACGCAGTATTTT. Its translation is CASSLGLGTDTQYF.